This T cell receptor beta chain comes out of a study of low-dose radiotherapy and immunotherapy resistance in tumors. Study in general: With fractions of 0.5 Gy given every 2 weeks, Cohort 1 accumulated a total of 6.5 Gy. Daily oral aspirin at 300 mg began on cycle 1 day 1 and lasted four cycles. The drug cyclophosphamide was given into a vein at 200 mg/m2 every two weeks, one day before radiation and immunotherapy.

Ten or more counts support this clonotype. Time point here: after trial treatment. Specified treatment: LDRT plus nivolumab, ipilimumab, low-dose cyclophosphamide and aspirin (RACIN trial). Low-dose radiotherapy, low-dose cyclophosphamide, aspirin, ipilimumab and nivolumab were all given to the donors. Covering alpha and beta chains, TRAV- and TRBV-specific primers were used for the first-strand cDNA. Over 20 PCR cycles, TCRs were amplified from a constant-region primer and V-primer adapter. TCRdb independently ran MiXCR on the reads; one entry per CDR3 protein. The data contain about 84,000 distinct CDR3 sequences, around 17% of them singletons. There are 14 residues in the CDR3. CDR1 and CDR2 (germline): DFQATT, SNEGSKA (reference sequence). With 5 bases removed from V and 2 bases from J, the gap between germline ends came to 14 bases.

The sequence derives from a male donor with prostate cancer. The sequences come from PBMCs, collected after low-dose radiotherapy plus immunotherapy. The gene calls are TRBV20-1 and TRBJ2-3; tentatively, D is TRBD2 (6 bases). CDR3 nucleotide sequence: TGCAGTGCTCCCCCTCCGGGAGCCACAGATACGCAGTATTTT. Protein sequence: CSAPPPGATDTQYF.